This T cell receptor beta chain originates from a study of blood T cells in healthy people across ages. Points from the study as a whole: A greater number of naive CD4+ cells and higher diversity distinguished long-lived donors from aged donors.

PCR was performed a second time for about 7 to 11 cycles using a sample-barcoded 5' primer and a J-beta primer mix. TCRdb re-called the 5' RACE reads through MiXCR, storing one row per CDR3 protein. The data contain 1,500,000 or so distinct CDR3 sequences, 40% to 45% of them seen just once; the ten biggest clones take up over 3.5%. About this clonotype itself: What it binds is unknown.

The V and J ends lost 4 bases and 6 bases, in that order; junction bases with no gene match: 8. CDR3 size: 16 residues. The germline gives CDR1 SGHVS, CDR2 FQNEAQ. This clonotype was sampled from a woman in her late teens or twenties in good health. Sequencing was done on a sample of blood. The rearrangement links TRBV7-8 to TRBJ2-1; 11 bases agree with TRBD2. For the CDR3, the DNA is TGTGCCAGCAGCTGGCCCCTAGCGGGGGGTCTCAATGAGCAGTTCTTC. Its protein is CASSWPLAGGLNEQFF.